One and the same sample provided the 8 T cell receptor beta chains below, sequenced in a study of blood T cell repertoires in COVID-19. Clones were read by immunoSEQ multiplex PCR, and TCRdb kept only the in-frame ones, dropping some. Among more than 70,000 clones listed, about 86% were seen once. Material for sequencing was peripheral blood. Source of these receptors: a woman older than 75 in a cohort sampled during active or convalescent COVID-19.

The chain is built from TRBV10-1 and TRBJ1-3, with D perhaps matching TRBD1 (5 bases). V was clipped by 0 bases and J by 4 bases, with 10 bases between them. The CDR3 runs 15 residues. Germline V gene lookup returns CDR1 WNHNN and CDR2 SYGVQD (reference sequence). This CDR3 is CASSESQGGGNTIYF. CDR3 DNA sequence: TGCGCCAGCAGTGAGTCCCAGGGCGGCGGAAACACCATATATTTT.

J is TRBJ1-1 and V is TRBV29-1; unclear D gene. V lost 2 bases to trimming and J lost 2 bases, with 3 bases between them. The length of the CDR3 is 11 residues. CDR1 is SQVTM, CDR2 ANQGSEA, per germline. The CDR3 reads CSVELNTEAFF. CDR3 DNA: TGCAGCGTTGAACTAAACACTGAAGCTTTCTTT.

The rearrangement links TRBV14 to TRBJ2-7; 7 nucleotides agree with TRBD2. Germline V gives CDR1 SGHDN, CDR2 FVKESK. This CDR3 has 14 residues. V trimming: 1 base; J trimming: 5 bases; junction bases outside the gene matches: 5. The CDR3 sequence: CASSQGGSINEQYV. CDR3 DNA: TGTGCCAGCAGCCAAGGCGGGAGTATCAACGAGCAGTACGTC.

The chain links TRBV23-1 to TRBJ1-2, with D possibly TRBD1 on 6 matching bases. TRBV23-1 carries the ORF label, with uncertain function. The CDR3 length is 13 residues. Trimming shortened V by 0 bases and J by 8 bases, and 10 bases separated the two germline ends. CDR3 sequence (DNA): TGCGCCAGCAGTCAATCTTCCCAGGGGGGCTACACCTTC. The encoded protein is CASSQSSQGGYTF.

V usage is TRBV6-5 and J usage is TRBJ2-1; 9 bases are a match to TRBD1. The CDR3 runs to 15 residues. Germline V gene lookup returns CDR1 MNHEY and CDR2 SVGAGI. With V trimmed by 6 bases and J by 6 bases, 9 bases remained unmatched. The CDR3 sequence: CASSLRRDRANEQFF. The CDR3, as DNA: TGTGCCAGCAGCTTAAGGAGGGACAGGGCCAATGAGCAGTTCTTC.

CDR3 residues: CAWSTKVGQGIKGYTF. DNA of the CDR3: TGTGCCTGGAGTACAAAGGTGGGACAGGGTATAAAAGGCTACACCTTC. The rearrangement joins TRBV30 to TRBJ1-2, with 9 bases fitting TRBD1. Germline CDR1 is GTSNPN and CDR2 is SVGIG (reference sequence). There are 16 residues in the CDR3. Trimming at V came to 2 bases and at J to 8 bases, leaving 15 bases not matched to a gene.

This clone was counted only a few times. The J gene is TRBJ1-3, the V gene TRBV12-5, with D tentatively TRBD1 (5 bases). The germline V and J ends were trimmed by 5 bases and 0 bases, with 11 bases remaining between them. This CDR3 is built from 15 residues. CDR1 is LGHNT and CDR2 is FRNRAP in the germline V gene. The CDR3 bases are TGTGCTAGTGGTCCCGACAGACTCTCTGGAAACACCATATATTTT. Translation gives CASGPDRLSGNTIYF. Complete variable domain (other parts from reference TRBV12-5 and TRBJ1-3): DARVTQTPRHKVTEMGQEVTMRCQPILGHNTVFWYRQTMMQGLELLAYFRNRAPLDDSGMPKDRFSAEMPDATLATLKIQPSEPRDSAVYFCASGPDRLSGNTIYFGEGSWLTVV.

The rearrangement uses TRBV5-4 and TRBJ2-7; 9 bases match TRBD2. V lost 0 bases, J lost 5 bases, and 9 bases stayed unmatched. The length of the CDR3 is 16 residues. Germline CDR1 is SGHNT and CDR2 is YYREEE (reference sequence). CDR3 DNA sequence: TGTGCCAGCAGCTTGGAGGGTAGCGGGACTAGCCACGAGCAGTACTTC. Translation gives CASSLEGSGTSHEQYF. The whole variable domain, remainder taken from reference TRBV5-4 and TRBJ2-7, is ETGVTQSPTHLIKTRGQQVTLRCSSQSGHNTVSWYQQALGQGPQFIFQYYREEENGRGNFPPRFSGLQFPNYSSELNVNALELDDSALYLCASSLEGSGTSHEQYFGPGTRLTVT.